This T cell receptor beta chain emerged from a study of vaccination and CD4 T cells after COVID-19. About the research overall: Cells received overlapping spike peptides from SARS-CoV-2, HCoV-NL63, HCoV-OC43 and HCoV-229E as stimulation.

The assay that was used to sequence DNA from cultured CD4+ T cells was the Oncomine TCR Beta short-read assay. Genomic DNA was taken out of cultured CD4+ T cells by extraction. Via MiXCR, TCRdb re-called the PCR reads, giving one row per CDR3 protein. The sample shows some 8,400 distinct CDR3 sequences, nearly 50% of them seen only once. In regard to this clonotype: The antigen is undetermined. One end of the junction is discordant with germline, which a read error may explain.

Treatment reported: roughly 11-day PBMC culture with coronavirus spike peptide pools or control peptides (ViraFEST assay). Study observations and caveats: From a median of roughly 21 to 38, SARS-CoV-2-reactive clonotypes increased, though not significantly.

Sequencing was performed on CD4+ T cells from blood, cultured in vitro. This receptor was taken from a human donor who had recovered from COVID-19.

The CDR3 region has the DNA TGTGCCAGCTGTGAGAACACTGAAGCTTTCTTT. This translates into CASCENTEAFF. The gene calls are TRBV6-1 and TRBJ1-1; no clear D gene. Per the germline V gene, CDR1 is MNHNS and CDR2 is SASEGT. CDR3 length equals 11 residues.